These 3 T cell receptor beta chains originate from one sample sequenced in a study of T cell changes during pregnancy in multiple sclerosis. Clones were read by immunoSEQ multiplex PCR, and TCRdb kept only the in-frame ones, dropping some. This sample has around 48,000 clones; 85% to 95% occur once, and the top ten carry 0.9% to 1%. The sequencing used CD4+ T cells from peripheral blood mononuclear cells, collected in the second trimester of pregnancy. Receptor source: a female donor in good health, enrolled as a control in a pregnancy study.

J is TRBJ1-2 and V is TRBV28; TRBD1 agrees at 8 bases. After removal of 4 bases from V and 4 bases from J, the junction contained 8 bases not matched to a gene. The germline CDR1 and CDR2 sequences are MDHEN and SYDVKM. The CDR3 totals 15 residues. The CDR3 region has the DNA TGTGCCAGCAGTTCCACCCTGGACAGGGTCTATGGCTACACCTTC. Translation: CASSSTLDRVYGYTF.

CDR3 nucleotide sequence: TGTGCCAGCACCGGGGGGCGGGGATGGGGCTACACCTTC. Encoded protein: CASTGGRGWGYTF. V is TRBV28 and J is TRBJ1-2; possibly TRBD1 for D (6 bases). There are 13 residues in the CDR3. The germline V gene has CDR1 MDHEN and CDR2 SYDVKM. Trimming took 7 bases from V and 8 from J, leaving 17 bases between them.

This chain uses TRBV5-1 with TRBJ1-1; 9 bases match TRBD1. CDR1 is SGHRS, CDR2 YFSETQ, per germline. The CDR3 totals 14 residues. Germline trimming cut 6 bases from V and 8 bases from J; bases unmatched to any gene: 11. CDR3 sequence (DNA): TGCGCCAGCATGAGGGACAGGGATTATGGGGAAGCTTTCTTT. This codes for CASMRDRDYGEAFF.